Following are 8 T cell receptor beta chains from one sample sequenced in a study of beta chain features in type 1 diabetes (dated by TCRdb to the late 2010s). Library preparation used the immunoSEQ multiplex PCR assay. The entire isolated RNA was reverse transcribed using the High Capacity cDNA Reverse Transcription Kit, and thus expressed TCRB transcripts were sequenced. The table was pulled from immuneACCESS by TCRdb, which kept in-frame rearrangements only. Such tables lose some clones; where checked, under half of the loss comes from unresolved V genes, and the rest has no known cause. The table for this sample lists approximately 150,000 clones; about 10% of them were counted only once. The ten largest clones add up to about 1.3% of the sample. The sequenced sample consisted of naive CD4+ T cells from blood. The cell subset or site label here, explained by the study, means: true naive CD4+ T cells. The origin of the receptors is a man aged 18-30 years in good health.

In this sample, this clone turned up a few times. This sequence joins TRBV7-2 and TRBJ2-2; D not resolved. Trimming removed 1 base from V and 4 bases from J, with 7 bases in between. The CDR3 sequence is 14 residues long. Germline assignment: CDR1 SGHTA and CDR2 FQGNSA. CDR3 protein: CASSLVQATGELFF. Written as DNA, the CDR3 is TGTGCCAGCAGCTTAGTTCAGGCCACCGGGGAGCTGTTTTTT.

The chain joins TRBV9 to TRBJ2-7; weak D call: TRBD2 (5 bases). Between the trimmed V and J ends, which lost 0 bases and 2 bases, there was a span of 12 bases. The CDR3 runs to 15 residues. Per germline, CDR1 SGDLS and CDR2 YYNGEE. This CDR3 reads CASSVDGGLTYEQYF. The CDR3 DNA follows: TGTGCCAGCAGCGTAGACGGAGGCCTAACCTACGAGCAGTACTTC.

The gene calls are TRBV9 and TRBJ1-4; TRBD1 is a possible D gene (6 bases). The germline CDR1 and CDR2 sequences are SGDLS and YYNGEE. V shed 3 bases and J shed 10 bases, with 16 bases lying between them. CDR3 size: 14 residues. CDR3 in amino acids: CASSGTGRQTKLFF. CDR3 coding DNA: TGTGCCAGCAGCGGAACAGGGCGGCAAACAAAACTGTTTTTT.

The rearrangement links TRBV5-1 to TRBJ1-3; D call uncertain. The germline gives CDR1 SGHRS, CDR2 YFSETQ. Trimming removed 0 bases at V and 1 base at J, with 5 bases between. The CDR3 totals 14 residues. The CDR3 region has the DNA TGCGCCAGCAGCTTGGTTCCTTCTGGAAACACCATATATTTT. Protein: CASSLVPSGNTIYF. The variable domain in full, completed from reference TRBV5-1 and TRBJ1-3, reads KAGVTQTPRYLIKTRGQQVTLSCSPISGHRSVSWYQQTPGQGLQFLFEYFSETQRNKGNFPGRFSGRQFSNSRSEMNVSTLELGDSALYLCASSLVPSGNTIYFGEGSWLTVV.

The CDR3 DNA sequence: TGTGCCATCAGTGATGCCGGACAGCCTTCCTACAATGAGCAGTTCTTC. It translates to CAISDAGQPSYNEQFF. This chain connects TRBV10-3 to TRBJ2-1; D perhaps matches TRBD1 (6 bases). The germline V and J ends were trimmed by 3 bases and 1 base, with 13 bases remaining between them. Germline assignment: CDR1 ENHRY and CDR2 SYGVKD. CDR3 length equals 16 residues.

In its sample, this clone was seen a few times. CDR3 loop: CASSYATGQHYEQYF. The CDR3 DNA is TGTGCCAGCAGTTACGCCACGGGACAACACTACGAGCAGTACTTC. This chain uses TRBV27 with TRBJ2-7, with D perhaps TRBD1 (6 bases). With 4 bases removed from V and 3 bases from J, the gap between germline ends came to 16 bases. Germline V gives CDR1 MNHEY, CDR2 SMNVEV (reference sequence). CDR3 size: 15 residues.

The V call is TRBV30, the J call TRBJ1-4, with D possibly matching TRBD1 (6 bases). There are 15 residues in the CDR3. V lost 1 base, J lost 6 bases, and 15 bases lay in between. Germline V CDR1 and CDR2: GTSNPN, SVGIG (reference sequence). The CDR3 sequence: CAWSGGQVLDEKLFF. DNA of the CDR3: TGTGCCTGGAGTGGGGGGCAGGTTTTGGATGAAAAACTGTTTTTT.

This sequence joins TRBV30 and TRBJ1-6; 7 bases align to TRBD1. The V gene's germline CDR1 is GTSNPN and CDR2 SVGIG (reference sequence). The CDR3 sequence is 15 residues long. With 0 bases clipped from V and 7 bases from J, the junction kept 6 bases outside the gene matches. CDR3 residues: CAWSVLGDSNSPLHF. For the CDR3, the DNA is TGTGCCTGGAGTGTACTGGGGGACAGCAATTCACCCCTCCACTTT.